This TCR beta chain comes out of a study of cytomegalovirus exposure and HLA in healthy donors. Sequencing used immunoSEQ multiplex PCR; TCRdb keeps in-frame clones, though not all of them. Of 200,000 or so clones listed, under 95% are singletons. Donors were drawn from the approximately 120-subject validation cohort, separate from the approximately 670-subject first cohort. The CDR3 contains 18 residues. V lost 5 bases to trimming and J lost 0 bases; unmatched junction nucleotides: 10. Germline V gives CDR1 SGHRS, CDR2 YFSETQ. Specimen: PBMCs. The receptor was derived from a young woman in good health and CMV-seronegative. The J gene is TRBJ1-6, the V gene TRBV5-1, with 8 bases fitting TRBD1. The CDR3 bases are TGCGCCAGCAGGCCGGAGCCAGGGGGCAACTCCTATAATTCACCCCTCCACTTT. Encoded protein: CASRPEPGGNSYNSPLHF. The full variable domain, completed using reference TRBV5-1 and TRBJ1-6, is KAGVTQTPRYLIKTRGQQVTLSCSPISGHRSVSWYQQTPGQGLQFLFEYFSETQRNKGNFPGRFSGRQFSNSRSEMNVSTLELGDSALYLCASRPEPGGNSYNSPLHFGNGTRLTVT.